This T cell receptor (beta chain) stems from a study of naive and memory T cell subsets. Regarding the study as a whole: Naive and memory repertoire findings lacked a ground truth for validation.

Four subsets defined by CD45RA and CD27 were sorted after CD3, CD4, CD8 and live/dead staining. Sorting gates: effector memory CD45RA-CD27-, EMRA CD45RA+CD27-. Worth noting for this clonotype: Its specificity is not known.

The CDR3 is 17 residues long. CDR1 DFQATT and CDR2 SNEGSKA come from the germline V gene (reference sequence). V shed 1 base, J shed 5 bases, and the junction held 12 bases outside the gene matches. Two oligonucleotides, mixed equimolar, formed the beta constant-region primer covering TRBC1 and TRBC2. Nested alpha and beta constant-region primers with the SP2 primer drove four PCR rounds on ligated cDNA. The cDNA 3' end received a ligated single-stranded oligonucleotide carrying the SP2 primer and a 12-nucleotide UMI. TCRdb recomputed calls from the UMI-ligation and nested PCR reads with MiXCR, one row per CDR3 protein. Among some 31,000 distinct CDR3 sequences listed, 18% were seen once.

The chain links TRBV20-1 to TRBJ2-7; 12 nucleotides match TRBD2. This TCR came from a human donor in good health. Material: effector memory CD4+ T cells from blood. Subset given: effector memory, CD45RA- CD27-. The CDR3 DNA is TGCAGTGCTAGAGGGCTGGCTAGCGGGAGGGCCCGACACGAGCAGTACTTC. Residues: CSARGLASGRARHEQYF.